The T cell receptor (beta chain) under discussion was sequenced for a study of blood T cell repertoires in COVID-19. Sequencing was performed with immunoSEQ multiplex PCR; in TCRdb, only in-frame clones are kept and a portion is missing. The sample has 110,000 to 150,000 clones; 70% to 90% are singletons. The CDR3 length is 14 residues. CDR1 is MRHNA and CDR2 is SNTAGT in the germline V gene. The ends were cut back, 3 bases at V and 8 bases at J, with 14 bases in the middle. Source material: peripheral blood. The sequence was obtained from a man between 45 and 60 years old with acute or convalescent COVID-19. The chain combines TRBV6-4 with TRBJ2-1; D might be TRBD1 (6 bases). This CDR3 reads CASSETWTVYEQFF. As DNA, the CDR3 is TGTGCCAGCAGTGAAACGTGGACAGTCTATGAGCAGTTCTTC.